This T cell receptor beta chain was profiled in a study of monozygotic twins with inflammatory bowel disease. CDR3 length: 18 residues. Germline loops: CDR1 MNHEY, CDR2 SVGEGT. Using the 5' RACE reads, TCRdb records one entry per CDR3 protein without DNA. Its table lists about 380,000 distinct CDR3 sequences. This clonotype was sampled from a human donor with ulcerative colitis or Crohn's disease, or a healthy co-twin of an affected twin (not recorded which). This sequence joins TRBV6-2 or TRBV6-3 and TRBJ1-5; TCRdb's assignment of TRBD1 cannot be checked, as there is no DNA. The sample consisted of blood. CDR3 loop: CASSYVSLSLHIGQPQHF.